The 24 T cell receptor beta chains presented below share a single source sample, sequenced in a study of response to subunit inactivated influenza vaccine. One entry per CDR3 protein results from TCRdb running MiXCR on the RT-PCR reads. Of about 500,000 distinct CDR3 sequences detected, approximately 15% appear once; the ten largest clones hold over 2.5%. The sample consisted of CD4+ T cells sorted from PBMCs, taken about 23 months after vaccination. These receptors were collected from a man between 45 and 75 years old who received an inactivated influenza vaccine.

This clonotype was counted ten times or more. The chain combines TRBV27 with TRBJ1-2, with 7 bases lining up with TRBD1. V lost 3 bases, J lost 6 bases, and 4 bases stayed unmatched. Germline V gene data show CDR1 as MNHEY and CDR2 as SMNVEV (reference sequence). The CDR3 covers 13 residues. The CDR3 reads CASSFRQGDGYTF. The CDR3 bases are TGTGCCAGCAGTTTCCGACAGGGAGATGGCTACACCTTC.

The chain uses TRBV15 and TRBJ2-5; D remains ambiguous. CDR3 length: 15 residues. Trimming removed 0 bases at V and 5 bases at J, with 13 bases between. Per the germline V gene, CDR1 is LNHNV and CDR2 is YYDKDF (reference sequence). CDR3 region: CATSRDLGEYETQYF. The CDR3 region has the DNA TGTGCCACCAGCAGAGATCTAGGCGAGTATGAGACCCAGTACTTC.

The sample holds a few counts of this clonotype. The CDR3 spells CASSPQGTEDTQYF. The CDR3 DNA sequence: TGTGCCAGCAGCCCTCAGGGGACTGAAGATACGCAGTATTTT. The gene calls are TRBV4-2 and TRBJ2-3; D is perhaps TRBD1 or TRBD2 (6 bases each). V was pared by 4 bases and J by 5 bases, with 13 bases between. This CDR3 is 14 amino acids long. Germline lookup yields CDR1 LGHNA and CDR2 YNFKEQ.

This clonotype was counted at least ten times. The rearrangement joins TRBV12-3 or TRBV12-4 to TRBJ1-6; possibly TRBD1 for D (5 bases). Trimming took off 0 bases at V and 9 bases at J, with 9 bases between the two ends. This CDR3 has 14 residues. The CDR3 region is CASSLASDSSPLHF. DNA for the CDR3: TGTGCCAGCAGTTTAGCGTCCGACAGTTCACCCCTCCACTTT.

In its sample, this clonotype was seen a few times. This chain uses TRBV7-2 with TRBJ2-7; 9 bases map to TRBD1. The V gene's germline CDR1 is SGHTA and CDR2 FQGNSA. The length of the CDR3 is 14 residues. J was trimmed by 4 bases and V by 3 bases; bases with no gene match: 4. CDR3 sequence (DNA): TGTGCCAGCAGCTTTTCGGGACAGGGTTACGAGCAGTACTTC. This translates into CASSFSGQGYEQYF.

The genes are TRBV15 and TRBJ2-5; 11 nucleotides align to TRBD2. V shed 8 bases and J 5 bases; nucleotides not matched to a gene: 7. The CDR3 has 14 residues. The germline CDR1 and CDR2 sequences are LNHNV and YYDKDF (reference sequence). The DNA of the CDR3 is TGTGCCACCGGGCTAGCGGGGGGATCGGAGACCCAGTACTTC. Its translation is CATGLAGGSETQYF.

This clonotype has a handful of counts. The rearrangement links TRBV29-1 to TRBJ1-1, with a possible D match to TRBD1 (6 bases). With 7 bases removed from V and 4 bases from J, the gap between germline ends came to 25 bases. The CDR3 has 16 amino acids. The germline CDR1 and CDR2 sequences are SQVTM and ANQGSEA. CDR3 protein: CSARGGGGGQSTEAFF. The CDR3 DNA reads TGCAGCGCCAGAGGCGGGGGTGGAGGACAGAGCACTGAAGCTTTCTTT.

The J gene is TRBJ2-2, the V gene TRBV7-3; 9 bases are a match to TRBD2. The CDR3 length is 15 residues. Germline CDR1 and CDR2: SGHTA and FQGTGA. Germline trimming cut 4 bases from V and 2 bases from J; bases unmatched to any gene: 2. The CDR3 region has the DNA TGTGCCAGCAGCTCTAGCGGGGCAAACACCGGGGAGCTGTTTTTT. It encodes CASSSSGANTGELFF.

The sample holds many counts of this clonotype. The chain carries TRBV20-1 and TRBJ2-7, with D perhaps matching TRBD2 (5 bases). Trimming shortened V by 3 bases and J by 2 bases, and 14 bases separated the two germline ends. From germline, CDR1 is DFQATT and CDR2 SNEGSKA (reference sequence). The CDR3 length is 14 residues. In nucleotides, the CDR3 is TGCAGTGCTAGGACCGGGGTCCACCCCTACGAGCAGTACTTC. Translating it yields CSARTGVHPYEQYF.

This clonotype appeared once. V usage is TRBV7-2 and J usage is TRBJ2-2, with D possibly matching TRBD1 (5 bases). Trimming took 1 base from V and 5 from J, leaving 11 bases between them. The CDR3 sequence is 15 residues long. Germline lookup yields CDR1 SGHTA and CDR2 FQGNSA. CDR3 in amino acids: CASSLELQATGELFF. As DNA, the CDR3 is TGTGCCAGCAGCTTAGAGTTACAGGCAACCGGGGAGCTGTTTTTT.

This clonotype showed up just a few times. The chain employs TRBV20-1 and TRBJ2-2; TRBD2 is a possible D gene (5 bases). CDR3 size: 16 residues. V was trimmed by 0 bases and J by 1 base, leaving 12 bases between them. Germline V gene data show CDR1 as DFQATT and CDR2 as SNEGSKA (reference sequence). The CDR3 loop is CSARDRKAVNTGELFF. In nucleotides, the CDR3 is TGCAGTGCTAGAGATCGAAAAGCGGTGAACACCGGGGAGCTGTTTTTT.

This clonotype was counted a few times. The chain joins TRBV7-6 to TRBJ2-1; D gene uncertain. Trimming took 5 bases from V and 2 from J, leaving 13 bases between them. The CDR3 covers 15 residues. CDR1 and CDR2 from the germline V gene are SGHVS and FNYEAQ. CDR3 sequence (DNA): TGTGCCAGCAGCCTACCCAACGTACCCTACAATGAGCAGTTCTTC. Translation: CASSLPNVPYNEQFF.

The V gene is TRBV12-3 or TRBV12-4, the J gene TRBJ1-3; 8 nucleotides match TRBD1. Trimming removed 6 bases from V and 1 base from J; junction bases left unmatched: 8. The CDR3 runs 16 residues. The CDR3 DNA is TGTGCCAGCAGACGGGACAGGTCCACTTCTGGAAACACCATATATTTT. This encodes CASRRDRSTSGNTIYF.

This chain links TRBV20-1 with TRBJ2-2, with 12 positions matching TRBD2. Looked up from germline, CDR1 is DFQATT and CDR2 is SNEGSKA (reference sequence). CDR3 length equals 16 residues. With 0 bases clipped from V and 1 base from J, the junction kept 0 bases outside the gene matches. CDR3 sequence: CSAREGLAGNTGELFF. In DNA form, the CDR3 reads TGCAGTGCTAGAGAGGGACTAGCGGGGAACACCGGGGAGCTGTTTTTT.

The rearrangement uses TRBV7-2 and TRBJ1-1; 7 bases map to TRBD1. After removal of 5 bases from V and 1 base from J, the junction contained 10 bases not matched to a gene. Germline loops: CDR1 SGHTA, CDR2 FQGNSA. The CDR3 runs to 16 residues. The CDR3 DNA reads TGTGCCAGCAGCCTAGGTCCCGGGACAGCGAACACTGAAGCTTTCTTT. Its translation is CASSLGPGTANTEAFF.

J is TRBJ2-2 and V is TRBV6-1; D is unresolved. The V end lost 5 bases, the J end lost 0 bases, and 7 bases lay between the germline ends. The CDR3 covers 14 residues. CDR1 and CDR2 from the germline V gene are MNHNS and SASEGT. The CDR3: CASSPPTNTGELFF. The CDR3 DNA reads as TGTGCCAGCAGTCCCCCAACGAACACCGGGGAGCTGTTTTTT.

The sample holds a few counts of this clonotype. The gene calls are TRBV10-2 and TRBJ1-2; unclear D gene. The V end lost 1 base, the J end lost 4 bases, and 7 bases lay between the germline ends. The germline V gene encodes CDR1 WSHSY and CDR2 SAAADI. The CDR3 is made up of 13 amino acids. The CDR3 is CASSEWEVYGYTF. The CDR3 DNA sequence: TGCGCCAGCAGTGAGTGGGAGGTCTATGGCTACACCTTC.

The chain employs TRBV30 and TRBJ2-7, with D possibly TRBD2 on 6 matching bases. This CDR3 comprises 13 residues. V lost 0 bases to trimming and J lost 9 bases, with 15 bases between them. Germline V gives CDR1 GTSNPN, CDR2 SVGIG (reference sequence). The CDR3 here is CAWSVAGPRGQYF. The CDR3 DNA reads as TGTGCCTGGAGTGTAGCAGGGCCGCGGGGGCAGTACTTC. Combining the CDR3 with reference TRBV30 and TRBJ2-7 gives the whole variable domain SQTIHQWPATLVQPVGSPLSLECTVEGTSNPNLYWYRQAAGRGLQLLFYSVGIGQISSEVPQNLSASRPQDRQFILSSKKLLLSDSGFYLCAWSVAGPRGQYFGPGTRLTVT.

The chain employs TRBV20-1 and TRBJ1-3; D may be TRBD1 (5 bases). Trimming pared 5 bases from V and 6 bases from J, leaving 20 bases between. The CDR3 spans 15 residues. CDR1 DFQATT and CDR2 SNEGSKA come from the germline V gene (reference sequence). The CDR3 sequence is CSAPNGGDIANTIYF. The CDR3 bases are TGCAGTGCTCCCAACGGGGGGGATATCGCAAACACCATATATTTT.

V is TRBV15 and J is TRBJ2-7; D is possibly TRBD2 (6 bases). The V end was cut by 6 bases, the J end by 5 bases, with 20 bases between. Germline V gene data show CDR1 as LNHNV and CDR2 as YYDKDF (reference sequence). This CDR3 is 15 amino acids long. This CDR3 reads CATSRQGGDWHEQYF. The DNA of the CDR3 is TGTGCCACCAGTCGGCAGGGTGGGGACTGGCACGAGCAGTACTTC.

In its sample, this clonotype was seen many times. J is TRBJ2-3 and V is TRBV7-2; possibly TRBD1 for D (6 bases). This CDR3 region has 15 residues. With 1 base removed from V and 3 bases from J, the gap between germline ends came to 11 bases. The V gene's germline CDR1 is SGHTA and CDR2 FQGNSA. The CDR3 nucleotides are TGTGCCAGCAGCTTAGGGGGGCGCATGACAGATACGCAGTATTTT. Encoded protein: CASSLGGRMTDTQYF.

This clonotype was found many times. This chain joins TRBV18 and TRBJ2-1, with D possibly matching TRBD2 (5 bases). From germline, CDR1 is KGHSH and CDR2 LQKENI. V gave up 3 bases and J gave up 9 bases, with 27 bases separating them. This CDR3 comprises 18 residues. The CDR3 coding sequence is TGTGCCAGCTCACCGCCCCCCGGACCGGACGGAGGTGAGAGTGAGCAGTTCTTC. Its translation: CASSPPPGPDGGESEQFF.

In DNA form, the CDR3 reads TGTGCCAGCAGCCCCCCTGGACAGGCCCCTGAAGCTTTCTTT. This encodes CASSPPGQAPEAFF. The V call is TRBV3-1, the J call TRBJ1-1; 7 nucleotides align to TRBD1. V shed 4 bases and J 6 bases; nucleotides not matched to a gene: 8. Germline loops: CDR1 LGHDT, CDR2 YNNKEL (reference sequence). CDR3 length equals 14 residues. Supplemented by reference TRBV3-1 and TRBJ1-1, the full variable domain reads DTAVSQTPKYLVTQMGNDKSIKCEQNLGHDTMYWYKQDSKKFLKIMFSYNNKELIINETVPNRFSPKSPDKAHLNLHINSLELGDSAVYFCASSPPGQAPEAFFGQGTRLTVV.

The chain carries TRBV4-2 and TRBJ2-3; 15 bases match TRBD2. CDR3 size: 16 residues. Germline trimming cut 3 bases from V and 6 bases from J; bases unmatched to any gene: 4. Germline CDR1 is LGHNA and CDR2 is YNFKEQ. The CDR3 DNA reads TGTGCCAGCAGCCAGGGACTAGCGGGAGGAAGGGATACGCAGTATTTT. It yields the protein CASSQGLAGGRDTQYF.